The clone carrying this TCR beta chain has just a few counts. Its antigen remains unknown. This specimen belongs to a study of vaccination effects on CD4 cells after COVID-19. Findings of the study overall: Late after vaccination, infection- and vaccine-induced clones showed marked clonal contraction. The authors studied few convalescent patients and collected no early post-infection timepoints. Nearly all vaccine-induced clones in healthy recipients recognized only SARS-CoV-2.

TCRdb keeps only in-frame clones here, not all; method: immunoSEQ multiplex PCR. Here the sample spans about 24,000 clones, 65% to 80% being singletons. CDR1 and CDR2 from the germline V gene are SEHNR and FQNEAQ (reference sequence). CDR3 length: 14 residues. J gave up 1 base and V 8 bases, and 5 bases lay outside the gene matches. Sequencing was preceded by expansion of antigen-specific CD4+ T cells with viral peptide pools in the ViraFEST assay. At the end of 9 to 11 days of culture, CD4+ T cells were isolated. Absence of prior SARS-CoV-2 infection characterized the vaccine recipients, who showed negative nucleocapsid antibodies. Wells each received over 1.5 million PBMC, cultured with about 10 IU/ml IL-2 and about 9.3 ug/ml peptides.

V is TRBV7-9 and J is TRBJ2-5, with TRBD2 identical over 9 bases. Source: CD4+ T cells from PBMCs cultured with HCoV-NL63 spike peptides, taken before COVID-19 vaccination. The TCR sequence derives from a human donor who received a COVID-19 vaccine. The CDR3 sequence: CASVAGGSQETQYF. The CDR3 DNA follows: TGTGCCAGCGTCGCGGGAGGGTCCCAAGAGACCCAGTACTTC.